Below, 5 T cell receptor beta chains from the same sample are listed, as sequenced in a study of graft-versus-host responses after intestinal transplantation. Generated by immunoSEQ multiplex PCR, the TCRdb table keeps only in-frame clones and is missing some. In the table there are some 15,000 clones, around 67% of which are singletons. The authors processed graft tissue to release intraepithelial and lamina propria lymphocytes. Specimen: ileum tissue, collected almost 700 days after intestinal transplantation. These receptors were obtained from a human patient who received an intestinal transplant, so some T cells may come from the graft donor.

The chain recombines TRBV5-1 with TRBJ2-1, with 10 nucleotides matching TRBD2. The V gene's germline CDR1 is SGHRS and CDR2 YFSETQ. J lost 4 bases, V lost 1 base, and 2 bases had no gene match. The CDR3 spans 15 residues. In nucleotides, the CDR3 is TGCGCCAGCAGCTTGCTAGCGGGGGATTACAATGAGCAGTTCTTC. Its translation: CASSLLAGDYNEQFF.

This CDR3 is CASSRDSYSYEQYF. As DNA, the CDR3 is TGCGCCAGCAGCCGGGACAGTTACTCCTACGAGCAGTACTTC. The chain recombines TRBV5-1 with TRBJ2-7; 7 nucleotides line up with TRBD1. CDR3 size: 14 residues. With 4 bases clipped from V and 0 bases from J, the junction kept 4 bases outside the gene matches. Germline V CDR1 and CDR2: SGHRS, YFSETQ.

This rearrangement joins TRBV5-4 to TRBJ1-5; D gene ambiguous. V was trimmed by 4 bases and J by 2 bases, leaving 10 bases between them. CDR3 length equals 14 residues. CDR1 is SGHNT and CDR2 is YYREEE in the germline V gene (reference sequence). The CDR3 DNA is TGTGCCAGCAGCCATCAGAGGGGCAATCAGCCCCAGCATTTT. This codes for CASSHQRGNQPQHF.

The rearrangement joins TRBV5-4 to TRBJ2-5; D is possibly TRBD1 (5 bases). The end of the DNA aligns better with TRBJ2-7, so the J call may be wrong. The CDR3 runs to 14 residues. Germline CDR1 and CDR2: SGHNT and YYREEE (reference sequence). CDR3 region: CASSLGQGFLEQYF. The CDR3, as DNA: TGTGCCAGCAGCTTGGGGCAGGGTTTTCTCGAGCAGTACTTC.

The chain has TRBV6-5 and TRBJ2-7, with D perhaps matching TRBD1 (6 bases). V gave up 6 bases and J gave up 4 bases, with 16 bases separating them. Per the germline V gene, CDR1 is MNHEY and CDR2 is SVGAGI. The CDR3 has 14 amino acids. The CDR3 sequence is CASSLDRSGYEQYF. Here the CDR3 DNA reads TGTGCCAGCAGCCTCGACAGGTCGGGGTACGAGCAGTACTTC.